The 24 T cell receptor beta chains listed next were all sequenced from one sample in a study of glioma-infiltrating T cells. Using RNA template, CDR3s of TCR alpha and beta were amplified with iRepertoire arm-PCR. TCRdb reanalysed the multiplex PCR reads using MiXCR and keeps one entry per CDR3 protein. This repertoire shows around 190,000 distinct CDR3 sequences, about 40% found once; its top ten account for under 6.5%. What was sequenced was glioma tissue, nonneoplastic brain tissue, or PBMCs (not recorded which). Source of these receptors: a human donor with low-grade glioma or glioblastoma, undergoing nonglioma brain surgery, or in good health (not recorded which).

A word on this clonotype: A clone one base away is much larger, so this may be a read error. The chain combines TRBV18 with TRBJ2-1, with unresolved D. Trimming shortened V by 4 bases and J by 11 bases, and 15 bases separated the two germline ends. CDR3 length equals 13 residues. Germline CDR1 KGHSH, CDR2 LQKENI. The CDR3 sequence: CASSLSLERQQFF. Here the CDR3 DNA reads TGTGCCAGCTCACTAAGCCTGGAGAGGCAGCAGTTCTTC.

This clonotype has a handful of counts. The chain employs TRBV5-1 and TRBJ2-7; a possible D gene is TRBD1 (5 bases). Germline lookup yields CDR1 SGHRS and CDR2 YFSETQ. Trimming took 0 bases from V and 0 from J, leaving 7 bases between them. CDR3 size: 14 residues. In DNA form, the CDR3 reads TGCGCCAGCAGCTTGGGACAGTACTCCTACGAGCAGTACTTC. This encodes CASSLGQYSYEQYF.

The chain combines TRBV2 with TRBJ2-6; D uncertain. CDR1 and CDR2 (germline): SNHLY, FYNNEI. The CDR3 length is 16 residues. V lost 7 bases and J 2 bases, leaving 15 bases between the germline ends. CDR3 region: CASTKVWLAGANVLTF. As DNA, the CDR3 is TGTGCCAGCACGAAGGTGTGGCTCGCTGGGGCCAACGTCCTGACTTTC.

This clonotype was counted a few times. The chain links TRBV18 to TRBJ1-3, with a weak D call TRBD1 (5 bases). V lost 2 bases and J 0 bases, leaving 8 bases between the germline ends. The CDR3 runs 15 residues. Germline-derived CDR1 and CDR2 are KGHSH and LQKENI. The CDR3 DNA reads as TGTGCCAGCTCACCAAACAGGCGCTCTGGAAACACCATATATTTT. This translates into CASSPNRRSGNTIYF.

Ten or more counts support this clonotype. The chain joins TRBV7-9 to TRBJ2-1; D is uncertain. CDR3 length: 14 residues. Germline V gene data show CDR1 as SEHNR and CDR2 as FQNEAQ (reference sequence). V gave up 1 base and J gave up 0 bases, with 4 bases separating them. CDR3 amino acids: CASSLESSYNEQFF. The CDR3 coding sequence is TGTGCCAGCAGCTTAGAAAGCTCCTACAATGAGCAGTTCTTC. The full variable domain, rest sourced from reference TRBV7-9 and TRBJ2-1, is DTGVSQNPRHKITKRGQNVTFRCDPISEHNRLYWYRQTLGQGPEFLTYFQNEAQLEKSRLLSDRFSAERPKGSFSTLEIQRTEQGDSAMYLCASSLESSYNEQFFGPGTRLTVL.

This clonotype was counted only a few times. The V and J genes are TRBV5-1 and TRBJ2-5; D is unresolved. Germline lookup yields CDR1 SGHRS and CDR2 YFSETQ. CDR3 size: 12 residues. Between the trimmed V and J ends, which lost 0 bases and 5 bases, there was a span of 5 bases. The DNA of the CDR3 is TGCGCCAGCAGCTTGGCCATGGAGACCCAGTACTTC. Its translation is CASSLAMETQYF.

There are many counts of this clonotype. The chain joins TRBV2 to TRBJ2-1; D tentatively reads TRBD1 or TRBD2 (7 bases each). The germline gives CDR1 SNHLY, CDR2 FYNNEI. The CDR3 is made up of 16 amino acids. V was shortened by 6 bases and J by 0 bases, with 15 bases between the two germline ends. CDR3 nucleotides: TGTGCCAGCAGCAGGGGGGACTACTCCTCCTACAATGAGCAGTTCTTC. It codes for CASSRGDYSSYNEQFF.

This clonotype was seen at least ten times. The DNA of the CDR3 is TGCAGTGCTAGAGATCTCACTAACTATGGCTACACCTTC. Translation gives CSARDLTNYGYTF. This sequence joins TRBV20-1 and TRBJ1-2; no clear D. V lost 0 bases, J lost 0 bases, and 5 bases lay in between. CDR1 and CDR2 from the germline V gene are DFQATT and SNEGSKA (reference sequence). The CDR3 has 13 amino acids.

This clonotype has more than one count but fewer than ten. The V call is TRBV2, the J call TRBJ2-1; D remains unclear. Trimming shortened V by 2 bases and J by 10 bases, and 18 bases separated the two germline ends. CDR1 is SNHLY and CDR2 is FYNNEI in the germline V gene. The CDR3 runs 15 residues. CDR3 region: CASSELRALPGEQFF. The CDR3 DNA reads TGTGCCAGCAGTGAACTTCGGGCCCTCCCCGGGGAGCAGTTCTTC.

This clonotype was observed a few times. The chain recombines TRBV7-2 with TRBJ2-1, with D hard to call. The CDR3 sequence is 15 residues long. Germline V gene sequence: CDR1 SGHTA, CDR2 FQGNSA. V lost 5 bases and J 12 bases, leaving 23 bases between the germline ends. The CDR3 nucleotides read TGTGCCAGCAGCCTAGTGGAGATTAGAAAAAGTGGGCAGTTCTTC. Translated, it gives CASSLVEIRKSGQFF.

This clonotype appeared many times. V usage is TRBV6-1 and J usage is TRBJ1-2; possibly TRBD1 for D (6 bases). The V gene lost 2 bases and the J gene lost 3 bases, with 16 bases spanning the gap. The CDR3 covers 16 residues. Germline CDR1 and CDR2: MNHNS and SASEGT. CDR3 in DNA: TGTGCCAGCAGTGAATTGGGACAATCTGGCGACTATGGCTACACCTTC. Amino acid sequence: CASSELGQSGDYGYTF.

As regards this clonotype: A single base separates this from a much larger clone, so it may be a read error. J is TRBJ1-1 and V is TRBV2; D unclear. The CDR3 sequence is 10 residues long. V lost 7 bases and J 10 bases, leaving 10 bases between the germline ends. CDR1 and CDR2 from the germline V gene are SNHLY and FYNNEI. CDR3 loop: CASKGSGAFF. As DNA, the CDR3 is TGTGCCAGCAAAGGGAGTGGAGCTTTCTTT.

About this clonotype: A much larger clone differs by one base, so this may be a read error. As the CDR3 is not closed by the conserved phenylalanine or tryptophan, this likely results from a read error. The rearrangement links TRBV20-1 to TRBJ2-7; 11 bases match TRBD2. Germline lookup yields CDR1 DFQATT and CDR2 SNEGSKA (reference sequence). This CDR3 has 15 amino acids. V lost 1 base to trimming and J lost 6 bases; unmatched junction nucleotides: 8. The CDR3, as DNA: TGCAGTGCTAGAGTTGCTCTAGCGGGAGGAGGCGAGCAGTACCTC. Its protein is CSARVALAGGGEQYL.

This chain joins TRBV19 and TRBJ1-5; the D is unclear. V lost 0 bases and J lost 5, with 2 bases in between. Germline V gives CDR1 LNHDA, CDR2 SQIVND (reference sequence). This CDR3 has 12 amino acids. As DNA, the CDR3 is TGTGCCAGTAGTATAGAGCATCAGCCCCAGCATTTT. The encoded protein is CASSIEHQPQHF.

In its sample, this clonotype was seen many times. The rearrangement joins TRBV29-1 to TRBJ2-3; no clear D gene. CDR1 is SQVTM and CDR2 is ANQGSEA in the germline V gene. The CDR3 runs to 12 residues. V was trimmed by 5 bases and J by 1 base, leaving 7 bases between them. The CDR3 reads CSVSAGTDTQYF. DNA of the CDR3: TGCAGCGTTTCGGCGGGCACAGATACGCAGTATTTT.

This clonotype has at least ten counts. The V gene is TRBV2, the J gene TRBJ1-1, with a tentative D call TRBD1 (5 bases). Trimming shortened V by 5 bases and J by 0 bases, and 13 bases separated the two germline ends. Germline lookup yields CDR1 SNHLY and CDR2 FYNNEI. CDR3 size: 15 residues. CDR3 DNA: TGTGCCAGCAGTAAAGGGGCAGGGATGAACACTGAAGCTTTCTTT. Translating it yields CASSKGAGMNTEAFF.

Details on this clonotype: This sequence may be a read error, since a much larger clone differs from it by one base. V and J are TRBV19 and TRBJ2-5; D ambiguous. The germline V and J ends were trimmed by 9 bases and 5 bases, with 16 bases remaining between them. Germline V gene lookup returns CDR1 LNHDA and CDR2 SQIVND (reference sequence). The CDR3 extends over 13 amino acids. The CDR3 DNA sequence: TGTGCCAGGAGCTACCGACTCACGGAGACCCAGTACTTC. This gives the protein CARSYRLTETQYF. The whole variable domain, filled in from reference TRBV19 and TRBJ2-5, reads DGGITQSPKYLFRKEGQNVTLSCEQNLNHDAMYWYRQDPGQGLRLIYYSQIVNDFQKGDIAEGYSVSREKKESFPLTVTSAQKNPTAFYLCARSYRLTETQYFGPGTRLLVL.

Many counts were recorded for this clonotype. V and J are TRBV6-6 and TRBJ1-1; possible D gene TRBD1, 5 bases. The germline V and J ends were trimmed by 2 bases and 3 bases, with 10 bases remaining between them. The length of the CDR3 is 14 residues. Germline CDR1 and CDR2: MNHNY and SVGAGI (reference sequence). In DNA, the CDR3 is TGTGCCAGCAGTTACCAGGGATTGGACACTGAAGCTTTCTTT. Amino acids: CASSYQGLDTEAFF.

The chain combines TRBV5-1 with TRBJ2-5; either TRBD1 or TRBD2 may fit D (5 bases each). This CDR3 spans 17 amino acids. Germline assignment: CDR1 SGHRS and CDR2 YFSETQ. With 3 bases removed from V and 2 bases from J, the gap between germline ends came to 20 bases. The CDR3 reads CASSSPVPGTAQETQYF. The CDR3 coding sequence is TGCGCCAGCAGCTCGCCGGTCCCCGGGACCGCGCAAGAGACCCAGTACTTC.

About this clonotype: A much larger clone differs from this one at a single base, so this may be a read error. This is likely a read error, given that the CDR3 carries no conserved phenylalanine or tryptophan at its end. This chain joins TRBV10-2 and TRBJ2-3; D uncertain. Germline-derived CDR1 and CDR2 are WSHSY and SAAADI. The CDR3 is made up of 13 amino acids. The CDR3 loop is CASIEATTDTQYS. The DNA for the CDR3 is TGCGCCAGCATTGAGGCAACCACAGATACGCAGTATTCT.

This clonotype has ten or more counts. The chain links TRBV6-1 to TRBJ2-1; 10 nucleotides match TRBD2. The V segment lost 6 bases and the J segment 6 bases; nucleotides outside the gene matches: 14. In germline, CDR1 is MNHNS, CDR2 SASEGT. This CDR3 region has 17 residues. DNA for the CDR3: TGTGCCAGCAGCTACCAAGTAGCGGGAGGTTTAACCAATGAGCAGTTCTTC. This translates into CASSYQVAGGLTNEQFF.

Ten or more counts support this clonotype. The rearrangement joins TRBV10-3 to TRBJ2-3; D may be TRBD1 (5 bases). V was shortened by 3 bases and J by 2 bases, with 12 bases between the two germline ends. This CDR3 has 15 residues. Germline V gives CDR1 ENHRY, CDR2 SYGVKD. CDR3 sequence reads: CAISDSTVATDTQYF. The CDR3 coding sequence is TGTGCCATCAGTGACTCGACAGTCGCCACAGATACGCAGTATTTT.

In this sample, this clonotype turned up once. This rearrangement joins TRBV4-1 to TRBJ2-3, with 9 bases identical to TRBD2. Germline lookup yields CDR1 MGHRA and CDR2 YSYEKL. CDR3 length equals 17 residues. With 5 bases clipped from V and 2 bases from J, the junction kept 11 bases outside the gene matches. The CDR3 reads CASSKTTSGAFTDTQYF. In nucleotides, the CDR3 is TGCGCCAGCAGCAAGACGACTAGCGGTGCTTTCACAGATACGCAGTATTTT.

Of note for this clonotype: An end of the junction differs from the germline gene, which may be a read error. V is TRBV18 and J is TRBJ2-3; D is undetermined. The CDR3 covers 16 residues. Germline values: CDR1 KGHSH, CDR2 LQKENI. CDR3 sequence (DNA): TGTGCAAGCTCACCACATGGCAATAGATACACAGATACGCAGTATTTT. This encodes CASSPHGNRYTDTQYF. Looking up the rest from reference TRBV18 and TRBJ2-3 gives the full variable domain: NAGVMQNPRHLVRRRGQEARLRCSPMKGHSHVYWYRQLPEEGLKFMVYLQKENIIDESGMPKERFSAEFPKEGPSILRIQQVVRGDSAAYFCASSPHGNRYTDTQYFGPGTRLTVL.